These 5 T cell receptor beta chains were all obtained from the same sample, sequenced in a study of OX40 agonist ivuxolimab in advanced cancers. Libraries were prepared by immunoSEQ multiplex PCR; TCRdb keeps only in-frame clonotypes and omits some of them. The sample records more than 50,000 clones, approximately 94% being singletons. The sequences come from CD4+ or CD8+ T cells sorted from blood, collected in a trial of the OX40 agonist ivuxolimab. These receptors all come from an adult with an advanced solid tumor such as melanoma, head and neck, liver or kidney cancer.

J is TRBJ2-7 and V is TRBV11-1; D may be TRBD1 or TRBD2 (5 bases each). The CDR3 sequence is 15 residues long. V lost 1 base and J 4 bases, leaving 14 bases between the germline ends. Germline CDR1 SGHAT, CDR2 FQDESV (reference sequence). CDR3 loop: CASSLGGGPGYEQYF. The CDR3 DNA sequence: TGTGCCAGCAGCTTAGGGGGCGGGCCAGGATACGAGCAGTACTTC. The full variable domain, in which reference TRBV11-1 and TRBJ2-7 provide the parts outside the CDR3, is EAEVAQSPRYKITEKSQAVAFWCDPISGHATLYWYRQILGQGPELLVQFQDESVVDDSQLPKDRFSAERLKGVDSTLKIQPAELGDSAMYLCASSLGGGPGYEQYFGPGTRLTVT.

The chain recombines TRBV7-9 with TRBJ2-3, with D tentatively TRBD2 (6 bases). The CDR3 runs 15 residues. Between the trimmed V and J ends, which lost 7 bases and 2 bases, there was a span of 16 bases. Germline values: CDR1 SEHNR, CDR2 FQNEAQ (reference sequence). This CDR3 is CASTLTGTPTDTQYF. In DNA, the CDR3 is TGTGCCAGCACCCTCACCGGGACTCCCACAGATACGCAGTATTTT.

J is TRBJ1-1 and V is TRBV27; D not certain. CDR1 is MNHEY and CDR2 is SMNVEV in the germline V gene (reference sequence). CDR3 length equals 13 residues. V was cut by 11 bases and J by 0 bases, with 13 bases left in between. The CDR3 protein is CASQQALNTEAFF. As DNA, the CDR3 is TGTGCCTCCCAGCAGGCCTTGAACACTGAAGCTTTCTTT.

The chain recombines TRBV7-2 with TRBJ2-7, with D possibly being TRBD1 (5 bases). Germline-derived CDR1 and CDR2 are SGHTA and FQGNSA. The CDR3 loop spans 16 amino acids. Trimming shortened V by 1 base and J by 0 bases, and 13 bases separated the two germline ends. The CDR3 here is CASSLGQGLHSYEQYF. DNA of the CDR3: TGTGCCAGCAGCTTAGGTCAGGGCCTACACTCCTACGAGCAGTACTTC.

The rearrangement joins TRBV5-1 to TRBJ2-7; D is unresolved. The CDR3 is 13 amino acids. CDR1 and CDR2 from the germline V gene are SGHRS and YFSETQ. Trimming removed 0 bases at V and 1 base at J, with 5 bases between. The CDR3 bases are TGCGCCAGCAGCTTGGTAGTTTCCTACGAGCAGTACTTC. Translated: CASSLVVSYEQYF.